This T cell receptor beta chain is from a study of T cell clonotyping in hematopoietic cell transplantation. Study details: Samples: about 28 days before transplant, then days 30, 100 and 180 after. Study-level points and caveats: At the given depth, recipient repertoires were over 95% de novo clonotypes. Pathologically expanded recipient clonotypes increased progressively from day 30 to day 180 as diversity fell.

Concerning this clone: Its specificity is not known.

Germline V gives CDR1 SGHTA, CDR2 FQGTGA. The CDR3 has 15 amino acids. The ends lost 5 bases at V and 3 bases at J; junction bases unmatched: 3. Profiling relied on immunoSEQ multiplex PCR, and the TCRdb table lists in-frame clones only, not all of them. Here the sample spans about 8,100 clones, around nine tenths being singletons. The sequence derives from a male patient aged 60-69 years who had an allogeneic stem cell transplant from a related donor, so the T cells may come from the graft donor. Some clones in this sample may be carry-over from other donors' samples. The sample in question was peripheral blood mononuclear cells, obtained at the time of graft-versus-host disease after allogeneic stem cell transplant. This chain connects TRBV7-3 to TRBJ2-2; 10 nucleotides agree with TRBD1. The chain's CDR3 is CASSVGTGDTGELFF. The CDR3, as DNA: TGTGCCAGCAGCGTCGGGACAGGGGACACCGGGGAGCTGTTTTTT.